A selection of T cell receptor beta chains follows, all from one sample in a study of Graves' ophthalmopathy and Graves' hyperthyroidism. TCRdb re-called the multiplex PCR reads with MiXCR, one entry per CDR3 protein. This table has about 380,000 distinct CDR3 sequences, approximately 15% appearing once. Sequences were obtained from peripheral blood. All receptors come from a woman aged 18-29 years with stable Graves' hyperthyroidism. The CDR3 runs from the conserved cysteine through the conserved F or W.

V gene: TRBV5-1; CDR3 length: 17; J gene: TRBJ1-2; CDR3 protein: CASSYLGLWLGDGGYTF
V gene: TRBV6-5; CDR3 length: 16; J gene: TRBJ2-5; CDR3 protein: CASSLRTSGVGETQYF
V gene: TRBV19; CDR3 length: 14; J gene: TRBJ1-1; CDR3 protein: CASSIQAASTEAFF
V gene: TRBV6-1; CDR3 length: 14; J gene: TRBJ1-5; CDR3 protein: CASSEQGSNQPQHF
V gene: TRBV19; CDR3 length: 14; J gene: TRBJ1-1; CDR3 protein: CASTSGQMNTEAFF
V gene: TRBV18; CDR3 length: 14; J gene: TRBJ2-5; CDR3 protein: CASSPRDGSGAQYF
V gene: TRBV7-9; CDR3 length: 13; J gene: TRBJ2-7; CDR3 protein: CASSSDPGVEQYF
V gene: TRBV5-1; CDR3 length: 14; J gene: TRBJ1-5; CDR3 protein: CAISIGTGNQPQHF
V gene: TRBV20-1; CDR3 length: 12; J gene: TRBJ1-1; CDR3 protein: CSASPLVTEAFF
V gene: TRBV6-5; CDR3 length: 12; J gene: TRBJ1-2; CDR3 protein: CASSYGDYGYTF
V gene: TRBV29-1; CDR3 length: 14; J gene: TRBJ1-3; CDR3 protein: CSADRGGTGNTIYF
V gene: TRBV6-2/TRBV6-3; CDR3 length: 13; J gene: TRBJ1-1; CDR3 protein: CASSVEDNTEAFF
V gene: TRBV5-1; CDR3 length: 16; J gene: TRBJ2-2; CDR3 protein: CASSLLGQLNTGELFF
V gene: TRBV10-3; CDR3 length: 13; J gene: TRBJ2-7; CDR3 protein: CAIKGEGIGEQYF
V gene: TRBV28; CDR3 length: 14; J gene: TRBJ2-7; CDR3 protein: CASSSGTLAYEQYF
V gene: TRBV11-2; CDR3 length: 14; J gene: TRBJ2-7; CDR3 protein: CASSLEIGTYEQYF
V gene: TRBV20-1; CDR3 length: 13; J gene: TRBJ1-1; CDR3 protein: CSASNRGPTEAFF
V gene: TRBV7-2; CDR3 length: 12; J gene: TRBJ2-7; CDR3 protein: CASSLWLYEQYF
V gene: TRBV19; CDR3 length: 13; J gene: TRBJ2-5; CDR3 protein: CASAPRGHETQYF
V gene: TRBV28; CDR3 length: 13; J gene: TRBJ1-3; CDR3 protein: CASSSRERNTIYF
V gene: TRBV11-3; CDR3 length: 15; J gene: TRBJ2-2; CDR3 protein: CASVLAGGTTGELFF
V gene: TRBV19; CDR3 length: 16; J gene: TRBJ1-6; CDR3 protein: CASSIEPWEGRSHLHF
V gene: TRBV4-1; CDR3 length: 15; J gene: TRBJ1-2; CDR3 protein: CASSQEGTTNYGYTF
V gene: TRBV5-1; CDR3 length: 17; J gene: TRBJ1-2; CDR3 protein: CASSPRGRELSNYGYTF
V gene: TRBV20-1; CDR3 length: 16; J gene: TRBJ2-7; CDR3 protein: CSARDKFGTRHYEQYF
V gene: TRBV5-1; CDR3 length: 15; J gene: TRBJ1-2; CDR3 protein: CASSNRQGASDGYTF
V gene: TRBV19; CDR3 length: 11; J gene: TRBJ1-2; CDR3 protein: CATLGPYGYTF
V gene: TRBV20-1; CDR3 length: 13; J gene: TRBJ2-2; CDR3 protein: CSAATPLHRELFF
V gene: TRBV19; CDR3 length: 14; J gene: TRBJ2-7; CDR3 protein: CASSMRQGVYEQYF
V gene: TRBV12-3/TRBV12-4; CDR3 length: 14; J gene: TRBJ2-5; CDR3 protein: CASSLGLLKETQYF
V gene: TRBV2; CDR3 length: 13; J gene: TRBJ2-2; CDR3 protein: CASIGARSGELFF
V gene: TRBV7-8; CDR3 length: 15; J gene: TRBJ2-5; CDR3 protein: CASSFVRTNQETQYF
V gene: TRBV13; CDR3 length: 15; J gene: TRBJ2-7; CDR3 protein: CASASYQGFGGEQYF
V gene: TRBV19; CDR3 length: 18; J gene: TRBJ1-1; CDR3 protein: CASSILRDARREDTEAFF
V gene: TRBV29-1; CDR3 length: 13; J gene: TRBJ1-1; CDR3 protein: CSASRQFADEAFF
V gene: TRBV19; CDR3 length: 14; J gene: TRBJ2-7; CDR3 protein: CASSIDTGPYEQYF
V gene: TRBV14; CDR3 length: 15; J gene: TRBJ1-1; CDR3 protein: CASSQLDRPNTEAFF